The 11 T cell receptor beta chains listed next were all sequenced from one sample in a study of T cells in localized non-small cell lung cancer. Method: immunoSEQ multiplex PCR; TCRdb's copy keeps in-frame clones and lacks some. The profile shows over a thousand clones, roughly 20% of them singletons. Sequencing used normal lung tissue next to the tumor, obtained before any cancer treatment. These receptors all come from a male donor aged 60 or over with stage III squamous cell lung carcinoma.

The CDR3 DNA reads TGTGCCAGCAGACGTGATGGACAGCAAGAGACCCAGTACTTC. Translated, it gives CASRRDGQQETQYF. This rearrangement joins TRBV6-8 to TRBJ2-5, with D maybe TRBD1 (6 bases). The length of the CDR3 is 14 residues. V dropped 6 bases and J dropped 2 bases, with 13 bases sitting between them. From germline, CDR1 is MNHGY and CDR2 SAAAGT.

The chain uses TRBV19 and TRBJ1-5, with a tentative D call TRBD1 (6 bases). V was trimmed by 7 bases and J by 2 bases, leaving 18 bases between them. This CDR3 comprises 16 residues. Germline CDR1 and CDR2: LNHDA and SQIVND (reference sequence). The DNA for the CDR3 is TGTGCCAGTATCGATAAAGGACAGTGGGGCAATCAGCCCCAGCATTTT. Protein sequence: CASIDKGQWGNQPQHF. Filled out from reference TRBV19 and TRBJ1-5, the complete variable domain reads DGGITQSPKYLFRKEGQNVTLSCEQNLNHDAMYWYRQDPGQGLRLIYYSQIVNDFQKGDIAEGYSVSREKKESFPLTVTSAQKNPTAFYLCASIDKGQWGNQPQHFGDGTRLSIL.

This clone was counted once. The chain employs TRBV19 and TRBJ1-5; TRBD1 matches at 8 bases. The germline V gene encodes CDR1 LNHDA and CDR2 SQIVND (reference sequence). There are 12 residues in the CDR3. Trimming removed 8 bases from V and 7 bases from J; junction bases left unmatched: 4. As DNA, the CDR3 is TGTGCCAGTGGACAGGGCTGGCAGCCCCAGCATTTT. Amino acid sequence: CASGQGWQPQHF.

This clone is termed large. This chain links TRBV6-8 with TRBJ2-5, with a tentative D call TRBD1 (5 bases). Germline lookup yields CDR1 MNHGY and CDR2 SAAAGT. V was clipped by 9 bases and J by 0 bases, with 11 bases between them. The CDR3 is made up of 13 amino acids. The CDR3: CARESDNQETQYF. CDR3 nucleotides: TGTGCCAGAGAGTCGGACAACCAAGAGACCCAGTACTTC.

This clone is judged medium-sized. CDR3 DNA sequence: TGTGCCAGCGTCAGGGGGTCGGAGGAGACCCAGTACTTC. This encodes CASVRGSEETQYF. The chain joins TRBV6-8 to TRBJ2-5; 7 bases match TRBD1. The CDR3 extends over 13 amino acids. V dropped 8 bases and J dropped 5; count of bases not matched to a gene: 8. Germline lookup yields CDR1 MNHGY and CDR2 SAAAGT.

By proportion, this clone is medium-sized. CDR3 bases: TGTGCCAGCAGCTATGGACGTTACAATGAGCAGTTCTTC. Residues: CASSYGRYNEQFF. The rearrangement uses TRBV7-2 and TRBJ2-1; D is unresolved. The V and J ends lost 4 bases and 4 bases respectively, with 8 bases between them. Germline CDR1 and CDR2: SGHTA and FQGNSA. This CDR3 spans 13 amino acids.

This clone was observed a few times. V and J are TRBV6-8 and TRBJ2-1; 7 nucleotides agree with TRBD1. V gave up 7 bases and J gave up 6 bases; unmatched junction bases: 6. Germline CDR1 reads MNHGY; CDR2 reads SAAAGT. The CDR3 runs 13 residues. The CDR3 here is CASTGQAFNEQFF. As DNA, the CDR3 is TGTGCCAGCACCGGACAGGCCTTCAATGAGCAGTTCTTC.

The rearrangement links TRBV6-8 to TRBJ2-5; TRBD2 matches at 8 bases. The length of the CDR3 is 14 residues. V dropped 8 bases and J dropped 5; count of bases not matched to a gene: 10. Germline V CDR1 and CDR2: MNHGY, SAAAGT. The CDR3 sequence: CASGTGGGAETQYF. CDR3 in DNA: TGTGCCAGCGGTACGGGGGGGGGCGCGGAGACCCAGTACTTC.

This clone is classed as large. The V and J genes are TRBV9 and TRBJ2-2; 11 bases agree with TRBD2. CDR1 is SGDLS and CDR2 is YYNGEE in the germline V gene. V dropped 0 bases and J dropped 3; count of bases not matched to a gene: 10. The CDR3 has 19 amino acids. The chain's CDR3 is CASSVDLAGGIWYTGELFF. CDR3 nucleotides: TGTGCCAGCAGCGTAGACCTAGCGGGGGGTATATGGTACACCGGGGAGCTGTTTTTT. Together with reference TRBV9 and TRBJ2-2, the CDR3 gives the full variable domain: DSGVTQTPKHLITATGQRVTLRCSPRSGDLSVYWYQQSLDQGLQFLIQYYNGEERAKGNILERFSAQQFPDLHSELNLSSLELGDSALYFCASSVDLAGGIWYTGELFFGEGSRLTVL.

This clone was observed a few times. The J gene is TRBJ2-7, the V gene TRBV15; perhaps TRBD1 as D (5 bases). Deletions cut 0 bases from V and 0 bases from J, with 9 bases between. CDR1 and CDR2 from the germline V gene are LNHNV and YYDKDF (reference sequence). This CDR3 comprises 15 residues. The CDR3 sequence: CATSRDRVSSYEQYV. CDR3 coding DNA: TGTGCCACCAGCAGAGACAGGGTTAGCTCCTACGAGCAGTACGTC.

V gene TRBV14 combines with J gene TRBJ2-5, with TRBD2 matching 9 bases. Germline CDR1 SGHDN, CDR2 FVKESK. After removal of 0 bases from V and 1 base from J, the junction contained 15 bases not matched to a gene. There are 20 residues in the CDR3. DNA for the CDR3: TGTGCCAGCAGCCAAGATCACGAGTGGTTGGGAGCGGGGGGCCAAGAGACCCAGTACTTC. Its translation is CASSQDHEWLGAGGQETQYF.